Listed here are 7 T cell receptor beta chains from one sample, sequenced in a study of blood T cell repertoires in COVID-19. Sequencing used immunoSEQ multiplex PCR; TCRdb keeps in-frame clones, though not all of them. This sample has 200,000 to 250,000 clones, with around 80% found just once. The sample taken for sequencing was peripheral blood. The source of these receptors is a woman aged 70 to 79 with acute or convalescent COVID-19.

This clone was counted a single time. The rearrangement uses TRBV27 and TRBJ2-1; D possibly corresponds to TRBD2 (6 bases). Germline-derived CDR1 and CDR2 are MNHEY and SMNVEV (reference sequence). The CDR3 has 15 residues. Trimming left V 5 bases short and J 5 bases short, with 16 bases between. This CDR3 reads CASSSTGTYNNEQFF. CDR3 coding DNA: TGTGCCAGCAGTAGCACCGGGACTTACAACAATGAGCAGTTCTTC.

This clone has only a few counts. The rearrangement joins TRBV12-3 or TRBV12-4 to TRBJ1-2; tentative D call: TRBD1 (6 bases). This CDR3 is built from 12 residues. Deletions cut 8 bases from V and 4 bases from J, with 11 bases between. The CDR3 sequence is CASSGQLYGYTF. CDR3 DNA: TGTGCCAGCTCAGGACAGCTCTATGGCTACACCTTC.

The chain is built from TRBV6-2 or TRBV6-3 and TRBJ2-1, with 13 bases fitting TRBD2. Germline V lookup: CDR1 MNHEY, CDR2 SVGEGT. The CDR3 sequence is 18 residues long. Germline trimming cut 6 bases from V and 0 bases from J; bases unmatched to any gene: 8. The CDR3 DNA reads TGTGCCAGCAGCTCATGGACTAGCGGGGGAAGCTCCTACAATGAGCAGTTCTTC. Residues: CASSSWTSGGSSYNEQFF.

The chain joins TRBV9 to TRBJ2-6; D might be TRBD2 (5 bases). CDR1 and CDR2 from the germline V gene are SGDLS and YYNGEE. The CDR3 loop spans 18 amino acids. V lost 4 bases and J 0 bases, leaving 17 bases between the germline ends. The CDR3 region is CASSPSPLRTSGANVLTF. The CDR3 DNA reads TGTGCCAGCAGCCCTAGCCCCCTCAGGACCTCTGGGGCCAACGTCCTGACTTTC.

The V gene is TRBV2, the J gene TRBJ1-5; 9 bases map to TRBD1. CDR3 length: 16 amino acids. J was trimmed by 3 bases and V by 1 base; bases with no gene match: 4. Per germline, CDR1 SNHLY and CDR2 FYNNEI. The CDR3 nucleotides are TGTGCCAGCAGTGAAGGGGACAGGGTTGACAATCAGCCCCAGCATTTT. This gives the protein CASSEGDRVDNQPQHF.

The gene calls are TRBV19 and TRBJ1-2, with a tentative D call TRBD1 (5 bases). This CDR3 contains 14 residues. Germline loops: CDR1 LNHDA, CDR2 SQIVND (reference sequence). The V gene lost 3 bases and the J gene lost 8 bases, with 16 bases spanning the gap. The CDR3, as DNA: TGTGCCAGTAGTATTGGAGCAGGGCCCGGGGGCTACACCTTC. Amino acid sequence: CASSIGAGPGGYTF.

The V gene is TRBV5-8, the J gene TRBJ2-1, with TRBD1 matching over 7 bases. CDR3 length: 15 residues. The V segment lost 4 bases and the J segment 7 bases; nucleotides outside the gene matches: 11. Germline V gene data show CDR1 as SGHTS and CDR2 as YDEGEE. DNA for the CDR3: TGTGCCAGCAGCCGTAACTGGGACAGCCGGAATGAGCAGTTCTTC. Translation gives CASSRNWDSRNEQFF.